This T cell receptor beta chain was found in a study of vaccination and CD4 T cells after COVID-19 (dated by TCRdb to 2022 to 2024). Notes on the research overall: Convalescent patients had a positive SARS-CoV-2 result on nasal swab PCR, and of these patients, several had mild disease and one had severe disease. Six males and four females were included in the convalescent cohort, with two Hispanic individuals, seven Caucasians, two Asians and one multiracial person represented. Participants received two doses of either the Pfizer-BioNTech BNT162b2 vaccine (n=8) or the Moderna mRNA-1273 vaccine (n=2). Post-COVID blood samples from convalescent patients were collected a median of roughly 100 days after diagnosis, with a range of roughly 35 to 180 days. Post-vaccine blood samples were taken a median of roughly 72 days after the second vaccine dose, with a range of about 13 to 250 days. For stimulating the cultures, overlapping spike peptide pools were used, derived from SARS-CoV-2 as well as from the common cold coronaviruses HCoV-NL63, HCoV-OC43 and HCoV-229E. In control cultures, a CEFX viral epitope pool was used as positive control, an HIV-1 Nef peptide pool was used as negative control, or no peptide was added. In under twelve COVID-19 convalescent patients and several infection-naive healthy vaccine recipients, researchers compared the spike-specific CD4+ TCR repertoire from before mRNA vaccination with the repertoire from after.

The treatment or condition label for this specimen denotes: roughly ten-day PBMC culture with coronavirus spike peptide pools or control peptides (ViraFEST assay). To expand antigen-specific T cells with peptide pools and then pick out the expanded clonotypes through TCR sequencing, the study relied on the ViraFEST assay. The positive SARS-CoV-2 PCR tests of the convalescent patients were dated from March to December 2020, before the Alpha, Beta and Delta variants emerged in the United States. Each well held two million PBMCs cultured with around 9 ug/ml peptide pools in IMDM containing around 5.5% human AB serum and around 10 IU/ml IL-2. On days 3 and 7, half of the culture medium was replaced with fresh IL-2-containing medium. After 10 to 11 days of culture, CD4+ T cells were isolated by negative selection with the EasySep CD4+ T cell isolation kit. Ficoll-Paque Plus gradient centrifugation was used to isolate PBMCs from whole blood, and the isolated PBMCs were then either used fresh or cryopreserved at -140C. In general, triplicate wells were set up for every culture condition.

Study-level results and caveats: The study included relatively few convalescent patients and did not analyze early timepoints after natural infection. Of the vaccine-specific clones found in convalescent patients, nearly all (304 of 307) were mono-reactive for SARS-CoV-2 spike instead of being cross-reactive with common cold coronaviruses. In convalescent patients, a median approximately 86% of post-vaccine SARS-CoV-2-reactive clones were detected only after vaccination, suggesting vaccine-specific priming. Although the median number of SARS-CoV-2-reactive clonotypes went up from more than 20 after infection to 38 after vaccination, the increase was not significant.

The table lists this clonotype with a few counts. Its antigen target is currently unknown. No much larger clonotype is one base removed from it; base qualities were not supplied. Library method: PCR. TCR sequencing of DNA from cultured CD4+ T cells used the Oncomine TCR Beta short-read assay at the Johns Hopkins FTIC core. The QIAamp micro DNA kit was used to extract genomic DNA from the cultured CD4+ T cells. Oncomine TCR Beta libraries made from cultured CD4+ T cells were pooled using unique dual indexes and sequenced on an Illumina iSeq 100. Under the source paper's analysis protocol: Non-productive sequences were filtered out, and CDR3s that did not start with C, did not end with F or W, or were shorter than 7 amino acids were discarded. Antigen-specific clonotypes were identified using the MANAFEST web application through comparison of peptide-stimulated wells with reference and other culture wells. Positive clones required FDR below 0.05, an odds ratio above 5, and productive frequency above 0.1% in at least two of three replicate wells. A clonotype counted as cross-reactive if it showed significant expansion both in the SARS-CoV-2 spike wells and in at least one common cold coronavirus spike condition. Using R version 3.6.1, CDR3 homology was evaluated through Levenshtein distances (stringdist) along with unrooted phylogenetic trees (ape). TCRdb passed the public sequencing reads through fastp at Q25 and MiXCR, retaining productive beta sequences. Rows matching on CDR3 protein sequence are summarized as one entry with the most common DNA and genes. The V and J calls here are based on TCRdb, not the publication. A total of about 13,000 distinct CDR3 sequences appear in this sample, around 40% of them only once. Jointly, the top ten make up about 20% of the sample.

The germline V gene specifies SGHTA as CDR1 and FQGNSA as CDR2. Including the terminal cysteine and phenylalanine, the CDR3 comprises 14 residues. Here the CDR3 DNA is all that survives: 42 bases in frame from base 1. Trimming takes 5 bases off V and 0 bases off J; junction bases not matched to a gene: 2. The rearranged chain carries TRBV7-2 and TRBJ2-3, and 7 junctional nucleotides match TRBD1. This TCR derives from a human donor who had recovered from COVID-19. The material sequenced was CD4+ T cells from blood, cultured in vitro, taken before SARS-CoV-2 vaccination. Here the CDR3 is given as CASSEQGSTDTQYF. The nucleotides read TGTGCCAGCAGCGAACAGGGGAGCACAGATACGCAGTATTTT.